The 17 T cell receptor beta chains in this list originate from one sample, sequenced in a study of T cells after yellow fever vaccination. Via MiXCR, TCRdb re-called the 5' RACE reads, giving one row per CDR3 protein. The sample contains 100,000 to 150,000 distinct CDR3 sequences, about 7.4% of which appear only once. The specimen was CD4+ T cells sorted from PBMCs, collected approximately 11 days after the first yellow fever vaccination. Source of these receptors: a young man who received the YFV17D yellow fever vaccine.

This clonotype has a count of ten or more. The chain is built from TRBV20-1 and TRBJ2-1; 10 bases fit TRBD1. The CDR3 has 16 residues. V gave up 5 bases and J gave up 2 bases; unmatched junction bases: 9. Per the germline V gene, CDR1 is DFQATT and CDR2 is SNEGSKA (reference sequence). CDR3 coding DNA: TGCAGTGCTCGAGGGACAGGGGTTGGGGCCTACAATGAGCAGTTCTTC. Its translation: CSARGTGVGAYNEQFF.

This clonotype was observed at least ten times. The chain has TRBV6-6 and TRBJ2-7; D remains ambiguous. The CDR3 has 13 amino acids. Germline CDR1 is MNHNY and CDR2 is SVGAGI (reference sequence). V was clipped by 3 bases and J by 0 bases, with 6 bases between them. The CDR3 sequence: CASSYKASYEQYV. The CDR3, as DNA: TGTGCCAGCAGTTATAAGGCCTCCTACGAGCAGTACGTC.

This clonotype was seen more than once but under ten times. The chain recombines TRBV4-1 with TRBJ1-1, with TRBD1 matching over 9 bases. The CDR3 has 15 amino acids. CDR1 is MGHRA, CDR2 YSYEKL, per germline. V trimming: 4 bases; J trimming: 5 bases; junction bases outside the gene matches: 8. The CDR3 sequence is CASSLRGQGPTEAFF. CDR3 coding DNA: TGCGCCAGCAGCCTAAGGGGACAGGGCCCTACTGAAGCTTTCTTT.

The chain recombines TRBV7-9 with TRBJ2-7; tentatively, D is TRBD2 (5 bases). Per germline, CDR1 SEHNR and CDR2 FQNEAQ (reference sequence). The CDR3 consists of 12 residues. With 3 bases removed from V and 6 bases from J, the gap between germline ends came to 9 bases. The CDR3 nucleotides read TGTGCCAGCAGCTTTGAGGGTAGCGAGCAGTACGTC. This gives the protein CASSFEGSEQYV.

There are many counts of this clonotype. This chain uses TRBV7-2 with TRBJ2-1; D call uncertain. Trimming removed 2 bases from V and 15 bases from J, with 14 bases in between. The germline V gene has CDR1 SGHTA and CDR2 FQGNSA. CDR3 size: 12 residues. Here the CDR3 reads CASSLLIGSLFF. In DNA, the CDR3 is TGTGCCAGCAGCTTATTGATCGGTAGCCTGTTCTTC.

On this clonotype: The junction departs from the called germline gene at one end, perhaps through a read error. J is TRBJ2-1 and V is TRBV12-3 or TRBV12-4; 13 bases match TRBD2. The CDR3 extends over 18 amino acids. This CDR3 is CARSLVGLAGSSYNEQFF. The CDR3 bases are TGTGCCCGCAGTTTAGTGGGACTAGCGGGGTCCTCCTACAATGAGCAGTTCTTC.

This clonotype has at least ten counts. The chain links TRBV28 to TRBJ2-2, with D possibly matching TRBD1 (5 bases). From germline, CDR1 is MDHEN and CDR2 SYDVKM. The CDR3 is 14 residues long. Deletions cut 5 bases from V and 17 bases from J, with 24 bases between. The CDR3 DNA is TGTGCCAGCAGTCAATCCTATACCCTGGGGCGCAGATTTTTT. Its protein is CASSQSYTLGRRFF. Drawing the rest from reference TRBV28 and TRBJ2-2, the complete variable domain is DVKVTQSSRYLVKRTGEKVFLECVQDMDHENMFWYRQDPGLGLRLIYFSYDVKMKEKGDIPEGYSVSREKKERFSLILESASTNQTSMYLCASSQSYTLGRRFFGEGSRLTVL.

In its sample, this clonotype was seen many times. The rearrangement uses TRBV5-4 and TRBJ2-7, with D perhaps TRBD2 (6 bases). The ends were cut back, 5 bases at V and 0 bases at J, with 12 bases in the middle. Germline V lookup: CDR1 SGHNT, CDR2 YYREEE (reference sequence). This CDR3 has 14 residues. CDR3 in DNA: TGTGCCAGCAGTAGAGGGACTGGCTCCTACGAGCAGTACTTC. Translating it yields CASSRGTGSYEQYF.

This clonotype was detected a few times. J is TRBJ2-1 and V is TRBV4-2; 9 bases are shared with TRBD2. This CDR3 contains 16 residues. V lost 4 bases, J lost 4 bases, and 8 bases stayed unmatched. Per germline, CDR1 LGHNA and CDR2 YNFKEQ. The CDR3 region has the DNA TGTGCCAGCAGCCTCCGACCAGCGGGGGGATACAATGAGCAGTTCTTC. This sequence encodes CASSLRPAGGYNEQFF.

V usage is TRBV5-8 and J usage is TRBJ1-6; 9 bases are shared with TRBD1. The V gene's germline CDR1 is SGHTS and CDR2 YDEGEE. The CDR3 is 16 amino acids. Trimming at V came to 2 bases and at J to 7 bases, leaving 7 bases not matched to a gene. As DNA, the CDR3 is TGTGCCAGCAGCTTCGATCCAGGACAGGGGAATTCACCCCTCCACTTT. Its translation is CASSFDPGQGNSPLHF.

The table lists this clonotype with many counts. The chain recombines TRBV19 with TRBJ1-5; no reliable D call. V lost 0 bases and J 3 bases, leaving 9 bases between the germline ends. The germline CDR1 and CDR2 sequences are LNHDA and SQIVND (reference sequence). The CDR3 covers 15 residues. The CDR3 here is CASSIEVQPNQPQHF. DNA for the CDR3: TGTGCCAGTAGTATAGAAGTACAGCCCAATCAGCCCCAGCATTTT.

In its sample, this clonotype was seen many times. The chain couples TRBV4-3 to TRBJ2-3; D is unclear. The CDR3 is 12 amino acids. CDR1 LGHNA and CDR2 YSLEER come from the germline V gene. Trimming stripped 1 base from V and 4 bases from J, with 3 bases between. In DNA, the CDR3 is TGCGCCAGCAGCCAAGTTGCAGATACGCAGTATTTT. Its protein is CASSQVADTQYF.

This clonotype was counted many times. The genes are TRBV20-1 and TRBJ2-5, with no clear D. Germline assignment: CDR1 DFQATT and CDR2 SNEGSKA (reference sequence). This CDR3 has 14 residues. V dropped 3 bases and J dropped 5 bases, with 16 bases sitting between them. The CDR3 DNA is TGCAGTGCTAGGGGTGACGCTTCGCCGGAGACCCAGTACTTC. It encodes CSARGDASPETQYF.

This clonotype was observed many times. The chain recombines TRBV4-3 with TRBJ2-1; D not certain. The germline V gene encodes CDR1 LGHNA and CDR2 YSLEER. CDR3 length: 14 residues. V gave up 0 bases and J gave up 3 bases, with 6 bases separating them. CDR3 in amino acids: CASSQDGVYNEQFF. Written as DNA, the CDR3 is TGCGCCAGCAGCCAAGACGGCGTCTACAATGAGCAGTTCTTC.

This clonotype was recorded at least ten times. The chain uses TRBV7-2 and TRBJ2-1, with D tentatively TRBD1 (5 bases). Germline assignment: CDR1 SGHTA and CDR2 FQGNSA. The CDR3 spans 14 residues. Trimming stripped 1 base from V and 3 bases from J, with 7 bases between. CDR3: CASSLGGNYNEQFF. DNA of the CDR3: TGTGCCAGCAGCTTAGGGGGCAACTACAATGAGCAGTTCTTC. Full variable domain (rest looked up from reference TRBV7-2 and TRBJ2-1): GAGVSQSPSNKVTEKGKDVELRCDPISGHTALYWYRQSLGQGLEFLIYFQGNSAPDKSGLPSDRFSAERTGGSVSTLTIQRTQQEDSAVYLCASSLGGNYNEQFFGPGTRLTVL.

There are many counts of this clonotype. The chain couples TRBV7-2 to TRBJ1-4; D is ambiguous. V dropped 5 bases and J dropped 4 bases, with 11 bases sitting between them. Germline V lookup: CDR1 SGHTA, CDR2 FQGNSA. This CDR3 is 14 amino acids long. The CDR3 loop reads CASSKGSHNEKLFF. Written as DNA, the CDR3 is TGTGCCAGCAGCAAGGGCAGCCATAATGAAAAACTGTTTTTT.

This clonotype was recorded many times. The rearrangement links TRBV11-2 to TRBJ2-2; D uncertain. Trimming shortened V by 0 bases and J by 1 base, and 3 bases separated the two germline ends. CDR3 size: 14 residues. Germline V gives CDR1 SGHAT, CDR2 FQNNGV. In DNA, the CDR3 is TGTGCCAGCAGCTTAGAACAGAACACCGGGGAGCTGTTTTTT. Amino acids: CASSLEQNTGELFF.